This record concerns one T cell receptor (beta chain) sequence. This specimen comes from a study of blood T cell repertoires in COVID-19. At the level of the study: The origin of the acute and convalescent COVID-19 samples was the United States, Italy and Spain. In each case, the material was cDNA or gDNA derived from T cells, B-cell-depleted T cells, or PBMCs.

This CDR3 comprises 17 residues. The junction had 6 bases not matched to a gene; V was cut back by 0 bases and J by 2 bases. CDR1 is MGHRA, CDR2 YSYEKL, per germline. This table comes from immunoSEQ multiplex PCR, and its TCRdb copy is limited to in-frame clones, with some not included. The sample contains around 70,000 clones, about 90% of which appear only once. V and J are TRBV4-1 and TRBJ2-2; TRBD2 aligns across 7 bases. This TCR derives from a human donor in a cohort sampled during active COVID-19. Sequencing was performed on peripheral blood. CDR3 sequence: CASSQEPSGGNTGELFF. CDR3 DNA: TGCGCCAGCAGCCAAGAGCCCTCGGGGGGAAACACCGGGGAGCTGTTTTTT.